Following are 20 T cell receptor beta chains from one sample sequenced in a study of blood T cell repertoires in COVID-19. Measured with immunoSEQ multiplex PCR; TCRdb has only the in-frame clones, and not every one. The sample shows about 300,000 clones, roughly 80% of them seen only once. Source material: peripheral blood. The receptors here all came from a human donor with COVID-19, enrolled during active disease. The donor label of this sample is uncertain.

This clone was detected a few times. The chain joins TRBV9 to TRBJ2-1; perhaps TRBD2 as D (6 bases). Germline loops: CDR1 SGDLS, CDR2 YYNGEE. The CDR3 extends over 15 amino acids. Trimming left V 3 bases short and J 5 bases short, with 15 bases between. The CDR3 DNA is TGTGCCAGCAGCGCAGGAGGGCTCCAGAACAATGAGCAGTTCTTC. Protein sequence: CASSAGGLQNNEQFF.

The chain recombines TRBV7-8 with TRBJ2-2; the D gene is possibly TRBD2 (5 bases). CDR1 is SGHVS, CDR2 FQNEAQ, per germline. V was shortened by 1 base and J by 1 base, with 10 bases between the two germline ends. This CDR3 is built from 16 residues. The CDR3 DNA follows: TGTGCCAGCAGCTTAGGGCTCGGGGTGAACACCGGGGAGCTGTTTTTT. The encoded protein is CASSLGLGVNTGELFF.

This clone occurred a few times. V gene TRBV27 combines with J gene TRBJ2-3; 7 nucleotides align to TRBD2. V dropped 4 bases and J dropped 6; count of bases not matched to a gene: 4. Germline V gene data show CDR1 as MNHEY and CDR2 as SMNVEV (reference sequence). The CDR3 runs to 13 residues. In DNA, the CDR3 is TGTGCCAGCAGTTCCAGGGAGGGGGATACGCAGTATTTT. Translated, it gives CASSSREGDTQYF.

The CDR3 coding sequence is TGTGCCAGCAGCTCTGGACAGATCAACACTGAAGCTTTCTTT. Translating gives CASSSGQINTEAFF. V usage is TRBV6-5 and J usage is TRBJ1-1; weak D call: TRBD1 (6 bases). The CDR3 contains 14 residues. Germline-derived CDR1 and CDR2 are MNHEY and SVGAGI. V was cut by 6 bases and J by 2 bases, with 13 bases left in between.

This sequence joins TRBV7-2 and TRBJ1-2; the D gene is possibly TRBD1 (6 bases). The CDR3 totals 14 residues. The germline CDR1 and CDR2 sequences are SGHTA and FQGNSA. The germline V and J ends were trimmed by 3 bases and 5 bases, with 13 bases remaining between them. CDR3 region: CASSFQERGYGYTF. The CDR3 coding sequence is TGTGCCAGCAGCTTCCAAGAGAGGGGGTATGGCTACACCTTC.

The CDR3 spells CASSQAGSQETQYF. The CDR3 DNA sequence: TGTGCCAGCAGCCAAGCGGGTAGCCAAGAGACCCAGTACTTC. The chain is built from TRBV3-1 (or the pseudogene TRBV3-2) and TRBJ2-5; D not resolved. The CDR3 covers 14 residues. Trimming removed 1 base from V and 1 base from J, with 7 bases in between. Germline V gives CDR1 LGHDT, CDR2 YNNKEL (reference sequence).

V usage is TRBV5-1 and J usage is TRBJ2-3; unclear D gene. V shed 2 bases and J shed 2 bases, with 12 bases lying between them. Germline CDR1 is SGHRS and CDR2 is YFSETQ. The CDR3 spans 15 residues. The CDR3 DNA is TGCGCCAGCAGCTTCGATAAGAGCCTCACAGATACGCAGTATTTT. This encodes CASSFDKSLTDTQYF.

This sequence joins TRBV28 and TRBJ2-1; no clear D. Per the germline V gene, CDR1 is MDHEN and CDR2 is SYDVKM. The CDR3 is 15 amino acids. V dropped 7 bases and J dropped 4 bases, with 17 bases sitting between them. CDR3 DNA: TGTGCCAGCAATCGCGACGGCGGCCAGTACAATGAGCAGTTCTTC. It yields the protein CASNRDGGQYNEQFF. The whole variable domain, filled in from reference TRBV28 and TRBJ2-1, reads DVKVTQSSRYLVKRTGEKVFLECVQDMDHENMFWYRQDPGLGLRLIYFSYDVKMKEKGDIPEGYSVSREKKERFSLILESASTNQTSMYLCASNRDGGQYNEQFFGPGTRLTVL.

The chain combines TRBV5-1 with TRBJ1-6, with TRBD1 matching 9 bases. With 4 bases clipped from V and 7 bases from J, the junction kept 6 bases outside the gene matches. The CDR3 sequence is 15 residues long. Germline lookup yields CDR1 SGHRS and CDR2 YFSETQ. CDR3 protein: CASSLQQGANSPLHF. CDR3 sequence (DNA): TGCGCCAGCAGCCTACAACAGGGGGCGAATTCACCCCTCCACTTT.

The chain carries TRBV27 and TRBJ1-1; 8 bases align to TRBD1. Trimming took 2 bases from V and 0 from J; bases not matched to a gene: 11. The CDR3 length is 18 residues. CDR1 MNHEY and CDR2 SMNVEV come from the germline V gene (reference sequence). CDR3 sequence: CASSLVGRTGTLNTEAFF. The CDR3 DNA reads TGTGCCAGCAGTTTAGTAGGGAGGACAGGGACCTTGAACACTGAAGCTTTCTTT.

The chain is built from TRBV20-1 and TRBJ2-3; TRBD2 matches 15 bases. Germline V gene lookup returns CDR1 DFQATT and CDR2 SNEGSKA (reference sequence). Trimming removed 3 bases from V and 1 base from J; junction bases left unmatched: 8. There are 18 residues in the CDR3. The CDR3 reads CSASRGLAGGGGTDTQYF. In DNA form, the CDR3 reads TGCAGTGCTAGTCGGGGACTAGCGGGAGGTGGGGGCACAGATACGCAGTATTTT.

The chain couples TRBV5-1 to TRBJ2-5, with D possibly TRBD1 on 6 matching bases. V was cut by 2 bases and J by 1 base, with 9 bases left in between. The CDR3 contains 14 residues. Germline V gives CDR1 SGHRS, CDR2 YFSETQ. CDR3 protein: CASSFSGVQETQYF. CDR3 nucleotides: TGCGCCAGCAGCTTCTCAGGGGTCCAAGAGACCCAGTACTTC.

In its sample, this clone was seen once. V and J are TRBV11-3 and TRBJ2-1; TRBD2 matches at 9 bases. The germline V gene has CDR1 SGHNT and CDR2 YENEEA. Germline trimming cut 2 bases from V and 4 bases from J; bases unmatched to any gene: 3. The CDR3 extends over 15 amino acids. The CDR3 loop reads CASSLRAGGYNEQFF. The CDR3 nucleotides are TGTGCCAGCAGCTTAAGAGCGGGAGGTTACAATGAGCAGTTCTTC.

This clone was seen more than once but under ten times. The chain carries TRBV7-2 and TRBJ2-5, with 7 bases matching TRBD1. There are 14 residues in the CDR3. V trimming: 4 bases; J trimming: 2 bases; junction bases outside the gene matches: 4. CDR1 is SGHTA, CDR2 FQGNSA, per germline. The CDR3 spells CASSSQGVQETQYF. CDR3 bases: TGTGCCAGCAGCTCCCAGGGGGTTCAAGAGACCCAGTACTTC.

The chain links TRBV28 to TRBJ1-5; 8 bases fit TRBD1. This CDR3 comprises 15 residues. V trimming: 2 bases; J trimming: 5 bases; junction bases outside the gene matches: 5. The germline V gene has CDR1 MDHEN and CDR2 SYDVKM. CDR3 DNA: TGTGCCAGCAGTTTAGGGGACAGGATCCATCAGCCCCAGCATTTT. It specifies CASSLGDRIHQPQHF. Filled out from reference TRBV28 and TRBJ1-5, the complete variable domain reads DVKVTQSSRYLVKRTGEKVFLECVQDMDHENMFWYRQDPGLGLRLIYFSYDVKMKEKGDIPEGYSVSREKKERFSLILESASTNQTSMYLCASSLGDRIHQPQHFGDGTRLSIL.

This sequence joins TRBV27 and TRBJ1-2, with 9 nucleotides matching TRBD1. Germline V gene data show CDR1 as MNHEY and CDR2 as SMNVEV (reference sequence). The V gene end was trimmed by 5 bases and the J gene end by 5 bases; junction bases not matched to a gene: 6. The CDR3 has 14 amino acids. CDR3 DNA sequence: TGTGCCAGCAGTACAGGACAGGGGAGGTATGGCTACACCTTC. It translates to CASSTGQGRYGYTF.

This clone was observed many times. The chain is built from TRBV7-2 and TRBJ2-1, with TRBD2 identical over 10 bases. Germline lookup yields CDR1 SGHTA and CDR2 FQGNSA. The CDR3 consists of 16 residues. With V trimmed by 0 bases and J by 4 bases, 3 bases remained unmatched. In DNA, the CDR3 is TGTGCCAGCAGCTTAGCTGGGACTAGCGTTTACAATGAGCAGTTCTTC. This translates into CASSLAGTSVYNEQFF.

The chain employs TRBV11-2 and TRBJ2-7; D is undetermined. Trimming took 4 bases from V and 3 from J, leaving 13 bases between them. The CDR3 consists of 14 residues. Germline loops: CDR1 SGHAT, CDR2 FQNNGV. The CDR3 nucleotides are TGTGCCAGCAGCTCCCTTGGAGATTTCTACGAGCAGTACTTC. Translated, it gives CASSSLGDFYEQYF.

The rearrangement joins TRBV7-9 to TRBJ2-7; TRBD1 might be the D (6 bases). This CDR3 is 15 amino acids long. CDR1 and CDR2 (germline): SEHNR, FQNEAQ (reference sequence). The V end was cut by 1 base, the J end by 3 bases, with 13 bases between. The CDR3 loop is CASSLEAGDIYEQYF. In nucleotides, the CDR3 is TGTGCCAGCAGCTTAGAGGCCGGGGACATCTACGAGCAGTACTTC. Full variable domain (missing parts from reference TRBV7-9 and TRBJ2-7): DTGVSQNPRHKITKRGQNVTFRCDPISEHNRLYWYRQTLGQGPEFLTYFQNEAQLEKSRLLSDRFSAERPKGSFSTLEIQRTEQGDSAMYLCASSLEAGDIYEQYFGPGTRLTVT.

V and J are TRBV3-1 (or the pseudogene TRBV3-2) and TRBJ2-1; tentatively, D is TRBD1 (5 bases). In germline, CDR1 is LGHDT, CDR2 YNNKEL (reference sequence). CDR3 length: 14 amino acids. V lost 4 bases and J lost 1, with 8 bases in between. CDR3 DNA: TGTGCCAGCAGCCCCAGGGCTTCCTACAATGAGCAGTTCTTC. Protein product: CASSPRASYNEQFF.